The 23 T cell receptor beta chains listed next were all sequenced from one sample in a study of siplizumab effects on memory and regulatory T cells. Clones were read by immunoSEQ multiplex PCR, and TCRdb kept only the in-frame ones, dropping some. The sample lists some 97,000 clones, about 95% occurring once. Source material: non-Treg CD4+ T cells sorted from blood. The receptors shown here come from a human donor in good health.

V is TRBV18 and J is TRBJ2-7, with a tentative D call TRBD2 (6 bases). This CDR3 has 17 residues. Germline-derived CDR1 and CDR2 are KGHSH and LQKENI. Trimming pared 5 bases from V and 7 bases from J, leaving 27 bases between. CDR3 sequence: CASSSAPPKAGSGEQYF. The CDR3 bases are TGTGCCAGCTCATCAGCCCCCCCTAAGGCGGGAAGTGGTGAGCAGTACTTC.

The chain uses TRBV5-1 and TRBJ2-3; 10 nucleotides line up with TRBD2. There are 17 residues in the CDR3. V lost 4 bases and J lost 7; bases outside the gene matches: 15. CDR1 and CDR2 from the germline V gene are SGHRS and YFSETQ. The CDR3, as DNA: TGCGCCAGCAGCGACCGACTAGCGGGCGACGTGCCATATACGCAGTATTTT. It specifies CASSDRLAGDVPYTQYF.

The chain uses TRBV5-4 and TRBJ2-5; D might be TRBD2 (5 bases). This CDR3 has 11 amino acids. Deletions cut 5 bases from V and 5 bases from J, with 7 bases between. Germline V gene lookup returns CDR1 SGHNT and CDR2 YYREEE (reference sequence). The CDR3 nucleotides are TGTGCCAGCAGGGAGGCGGAGACCCAGTACTTC. As protein: CASREAETQYF.

The CDR3: CASKPTEATNEKLFF. The CDR3 nucleotides read TGTGCCAGCAAACCGACAGAGGCAACTAATGAAAAACTGTTTTTT. This chain connects TRBV2 to TRBJ1-4; maybe TRBD1 (5 bases). The V gene's germline CDR1 is SNHLY and CDR2 FYNNEI. The CDR3 length is 15 residues. V dropped 7 bases and J dropped 0 bases, with 12 bases sitting between them.

V is TRBV5-1 and J is TRBJ2-1; 10 nucleotides line up with TRBD2. Trimming took 6 bases from V and 7 from J; bases not matched to a gene: 4. CDR1 SGHRS and CDR2 YFSETQ come from the germline V gene. This CDR3 is built from 13 residues. The CDR3, as DNA: TGCGCCAGCAAACTAGCGGGAAGAAATGAGCAGTTCTTC. Its protein is CASKLAGRNEQFF.

The chain has TRBV2 and TRBJ1-5, with TRBD1 identical over 8 bases. Looked up from germline, CDR1 is SNHLY and CDR2 is FYNNEI. The V gene end was trimmed by 6 bases and the J gene end by 3 bases; junction bases not matched to a gene: 10. The CDR3 sequence is 16 residues long. The CDR3 region is CASRVGQAIYNQPQHF. CDR3 bases: TGTGCCAGCAGGGTGGGACAGGCAATCTACAATCAGCCCCAGCATTTT. The full variable domain, its missing parts supplied by reference TRBV2 and TRBJ1-5, is EPEVTQTPSHQVTQMGQEVILRCVPISNHLYFYWYRQILGQKVEFLVSFYNNEISEKSEIFDDQFSVERPDGSNFTLKIRSTKLEDSAMYFCASRVGQAIYNQPQHFGDGTRLSIL.

Details on this clone: No conserved phenylalanine or tryptophan is present at the end of the CDR3, so a read error is the likely explanation. It is unclear where the CDR3 begins or ends on the DNA, so no DNA is shown, and the CDR3 is as TCRdb lists it. This chain joins TRBV6-6 and TRBJ2-7; TRBD1 is the table's D call, not checked against the DNA. The length of the CDR3 is 8 amino acids, counting both ends. Germline CDR1 MNHNY, CDR2 SVGAGI (reference sequence). The CDR3 loop is CASSYAGD.

Only one count was recorded for this clone. V and J are TRBV6-1 and TRBJ2-7; 9 bases map to TRBD2. This CDR3 has 14 residues. Trimming cost V 8 bases and J 2 bases; bases outside gene matches: 7. Germline V gene data show CDR1 as MNHNS and CDR2 as SASEGT. Written as DNA, the CDR3 is TGTGCCAGCCGACAAGCGGGAGGAACCTACGAGCAGTACTTC. This gives the protein CASRQAGGTYEQYF.

V usage is TRBV15 and J usage is TRBJ2-7, with 9 nucleotides matching TRBD2. The CDR3 has 16 residues. V lost 1 base to trimming and J lost 7 bases; unmatched junction nucleotides: 11. Germline V CDR1 and CDR2: LNHNV, YYDKDF (reference sequence). CDR3 sequence (DNA): TGTGCCACCAGCAGAGCGGCGGGAGGGTTGACGCGGGAGCAGTACTTC. Translating gives CATSRAAGGLTREQYF.

The rearrangement uses TRBV27 and TRBJ2-2; D gene uncertain. CDR1 and CDR2 from the germline V gene are MNHEY and SMNVEV (reference sequence). V was clipped by 3 bases and J by 2 bases, with 7 bases between them. CDR3 length: 14 residues. CDR3 sequence: CASSFEINTGELFF. The DNA for the CDR3 is TGTGCCAGCAGTTTCGAAATTAACACCGGGGAGCTGTTTTTT.

The rearrangement uses TRBV5-1 and TRBJ1-2, with D tentatively TRBD1 (6 bases). Germline values: CDR1 SGHRS, CDR2 YFSETQ. V was cut by 3 bases and J by 6 bases, with 15 bases left in between. The CDR3 loop spans 14 amino acids. The CDR3 DNA follows: TGCGCCAGCAGCTGGGAGGGGACACGCCATGGCTACACCTTC. Translated, it gives CASSWEGTRHGYTF.

The chain couples TRBV5-1 to TRBJ2-6; 7 bases align to TRBD1. This CDR3 region has 18 residues. The ends lost 4 bases at V and 2 bases at J; junction bases unmatched: 12. Per germline, CDR1 SGHRS and CDR2 YFSETQ. In DNA form, the CDR3 reads TGCGCCAGCAGCCCTCCCGGACAGGAAAGAACTGGGGCCAACGTCCTGACTTTC. This gives the protein CASSPPGQERTGANVLTF.

The V gene is TRBV14, the J gene TRBJ2-1; D remains ambiguous. The CDR3 contains 19 residues. The V gene's germline CDR1 is SGHDN and CDR2 FVKESK. The V end was cut by 2 bases, the J end by 4 bases, with 24 bases between. The CDR3 DNA reads TGTGCCAGCAGCCAAAGGTATGGCGACACGCGAACACCATACAATGAGCAGTTCTTC. It codes for CASSQRYGDTRTPYNEQFF.

J is TRBJ2-7 and V is TRBV11-2; D may be TRBD1 (5 bases). This CDR3 has 12 amino acids. CDR1 is SGHAT, CDR2 FQNNGV, per germline. V was shortened by 1 base and J by 11 bases, with 12 bases between the two germline ends. The CDR3 region has the DNA TGTGCCAGCAGCTTAGTTCTCAGGGCAGAGTACTTC. This gives the protein CASSLVLRAEYF.

V usage is TRBV2 and J usage is TRBJ2-7, with unresolved D. The CDR3 length is 13 residues. V lost 11 bases and J 0 bases, leaving 14 bases between the germline ends. The germline gives CDR1 SNHLY, CDR2 FYNNEI. CDR3 region: CASKRASSYEQYF. The CDR3 nucleotides are TGTGCCTCAAAAAGGGCTTCCTCCTACGAGCAGTACTTC.

This clone was detected only a few times. The chain joins TRBV5-6 to TRBJ1-2; D gene ambiguous. This CDR3 has 14 residues. The germline V and J ends were trimmed by 0 bases and 3 bases, with 9 bases remaining between them. CDR1 is SGHDT, CDR2 YYEEEE, per germline. The CDR3 region has the DNA TGTGCCAGCAGCTTGGCCGGCAGAGACTATGGCTACACCTTC. It codes for CASSLAGRDYGYTF.

The chain carries TRBV28 and TRBJ1-4; no reliable D call. The CDR3 is made up of 13 amino acids. CDR1 is MDHEN, CDR2 SYDVKM, per germline. V lost 5 bases to trimming and J lost 8 bases, with 12 bases between them. The CDR3 spells CASSVPDLEKLFF. The CDR3 region has the DNA TGTGCCAGCAGTGTCCCCGACTTGGAAAAACTGTTTTTT.

CDR3 sequence (DNA): TGTGCCAGCTCGGGAACTACGGATTCACCCCTCCACTTT. Translating it yields CASSGTTDSPLHF. The genes are TRBV7-9 and TRBJ1-6; no clear D gene. The CDR3 has 13 residues. Trimming removed 8 bases at V and 8 bases at J, with 13 bases between. Germline V gene sequence: CDR1 SEHNR, CDR2 FQNEAQ (reference sequence). Full variable domain (outside the CDR3, taken from reference TRBV7-9 and TRBJ1-6): DTGVSQNPRHKITKRGQNVTFRCDPISEHNRLYWYRQTLGQGPEFLTYFQNEAQLEKSRLLSDRFSAERPKGSFSTLEIQRTEQGDSAMYLCASSGTTDSPLHFGNGTRLTVT.

The rearrangement joins TRBV18 to TRBJ2-7; D is perhaps TRBD1 or TRBD2 (5 bases each). With 3 bases removed from V and 2 bases from J, the gap between germline ends came to 14 bases. CDR1 and CDR2 (germline): KGHSH, LQKENI. CDR3 length equals 15 residues. DNA of the CDR3: TGTGCCAGCTCACCTTTTGGGACGTCTGCCTACGAGCAGTACTTC. This gives the protein CASSPFGTSAYEQYF.

This chain joins TRBV29-1 and TRBJ2-3; TRBD1 matches 9 bases. The trim removed 4 bases at V and 6 bases at J, leaving 17 bases unmatched. From germline, CDR1 is SQVTM and CDR2 ANQGSEA. CDR3 length equals 17 residues. DNA for the CDR3: TGCAGCGTTGCACCCATAAAAGACAGGGGGGCAGTTGATACGCAGTATTTT. This sequence encodes CSVAPIKDRGAVDTQYF.

The rearrangement uses TRBV14 and TRBJ2-3; D is unclear. This CDR3 has 14 residues. In germline, CDR1 is SGHDN, CDR2 FVKESK. Trimming took 4 bases from V and 0 from J, leaving 8 bases between them. The CDR3 DNA follows: TGTGCCAGCAGCCCGTACATCAGCACAGATACGCAGTATTTT. Protein: CASSPYISTDTQYF.

CDR3 coding DNA: TGTGCCAGCAGTTTATCTGGGCTGGGCGGGGAACTTGCCTACGAGCAGTACTTC. It translates to CASSLSGLGGELAYEQYF. The chain combines TRBV28 with TRBJ2-7; a possible D gene is TRBD2 (6 bases). This CDR3 is built from 18 residues. CDR1 and CDR2 (germline): MDHEN, SYDVKM. V dropped 1 base and J dropped 2 bases, with 21 bases sitting between them.

In its sample, this clone was seen once. V and J are TRBV5-1 and TRBJ1-1; 7 nucleotides match TRBD1. This CDR3 comprises 14 residues. J was trimmed by 3 bases and V by 4 bases; bases with no gene match: 6. CDR1 and CDR2 (germline): SGHRS, YFSETQ. CDR3 in DNA: TGCGCCAGCAGCGTATTAACAGGGGACACTGAAGCTTTCTTT. Protein: CASSVLTGDTEAFF.